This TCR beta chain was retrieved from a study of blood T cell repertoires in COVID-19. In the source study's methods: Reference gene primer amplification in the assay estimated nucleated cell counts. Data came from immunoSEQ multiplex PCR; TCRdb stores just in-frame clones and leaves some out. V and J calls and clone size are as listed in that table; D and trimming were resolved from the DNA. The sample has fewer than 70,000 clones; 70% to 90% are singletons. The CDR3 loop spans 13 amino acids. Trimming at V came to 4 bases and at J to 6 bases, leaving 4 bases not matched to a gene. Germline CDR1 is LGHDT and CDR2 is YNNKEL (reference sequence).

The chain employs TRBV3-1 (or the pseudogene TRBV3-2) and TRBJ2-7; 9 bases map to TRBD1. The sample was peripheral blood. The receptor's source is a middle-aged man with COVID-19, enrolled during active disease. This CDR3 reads CASSPGQGGEQYF. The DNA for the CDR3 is TGTGCCAGCAGCCCGGGACAGGGAGGCGAGCAGTACTTC.